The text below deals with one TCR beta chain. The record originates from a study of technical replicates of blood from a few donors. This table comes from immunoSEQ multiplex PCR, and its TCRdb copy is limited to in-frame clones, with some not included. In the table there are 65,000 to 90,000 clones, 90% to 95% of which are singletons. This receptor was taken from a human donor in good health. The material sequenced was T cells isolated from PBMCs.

The CDR3, as DNA: TGTGCCAGTAGATACCCCACAGGGGTCTCTGAAGCTTTCTTT. Encoded protein: CASRYPTGVSEAFF. This chain connects TRBV19 to TRBJ1-1, with TRBD1 matching over 7 bases. After removal of 6 bases from V and 6 bases from J, the junction contained 10 bases not matched to a gene. There are 14 residues in the CDR3. Germline V gene data show CDR1 as LNHDA and CDR2 as SQIVND (reference sequence).